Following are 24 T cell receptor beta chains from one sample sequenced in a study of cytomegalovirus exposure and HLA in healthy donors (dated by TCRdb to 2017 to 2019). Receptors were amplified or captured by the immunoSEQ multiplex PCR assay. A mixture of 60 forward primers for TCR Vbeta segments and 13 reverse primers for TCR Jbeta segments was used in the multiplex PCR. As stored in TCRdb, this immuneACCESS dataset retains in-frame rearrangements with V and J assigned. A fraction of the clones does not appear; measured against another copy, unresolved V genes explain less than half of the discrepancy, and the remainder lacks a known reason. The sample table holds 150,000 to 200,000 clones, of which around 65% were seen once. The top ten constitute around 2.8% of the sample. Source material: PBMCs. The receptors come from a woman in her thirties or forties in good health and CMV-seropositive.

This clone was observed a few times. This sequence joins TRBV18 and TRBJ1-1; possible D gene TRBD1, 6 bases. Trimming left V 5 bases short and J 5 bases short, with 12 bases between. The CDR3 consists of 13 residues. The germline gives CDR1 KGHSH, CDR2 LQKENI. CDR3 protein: CASSNRVGTEAFF. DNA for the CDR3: TGTGCCAGCTCAAACAGGGTTGGAACTGAAGCTTTCTTT. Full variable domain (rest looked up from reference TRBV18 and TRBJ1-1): NAGVMQNPRHLVRRRGQEARLRCSPMKGHSHVYWYRQLPEEGLKFMVYLQKENIIDESGMPKERFSAEFPKEGPSILRIQQVVRGDSAAYFCASSNRVGTEAFFGQGTRLTVV.

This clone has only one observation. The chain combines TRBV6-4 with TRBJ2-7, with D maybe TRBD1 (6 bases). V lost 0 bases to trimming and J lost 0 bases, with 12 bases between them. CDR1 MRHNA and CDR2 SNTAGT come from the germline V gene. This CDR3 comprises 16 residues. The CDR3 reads CASSDSRQDSSYEQYF. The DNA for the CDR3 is TGTGCCAGCAGTGACTCGAGACAGGACTCCTCCTACGAGCAGTACTTC.

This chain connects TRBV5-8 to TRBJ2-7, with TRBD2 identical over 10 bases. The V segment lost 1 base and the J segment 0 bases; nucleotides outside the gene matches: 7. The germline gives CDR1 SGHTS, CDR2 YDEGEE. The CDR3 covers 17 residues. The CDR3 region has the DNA TGTGCCAGCAGCTTGACTTTACTAGCGGGGACCTCCTACGAGCAGTACTTC. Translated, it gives CASSLTLLAGTSYEQYF.

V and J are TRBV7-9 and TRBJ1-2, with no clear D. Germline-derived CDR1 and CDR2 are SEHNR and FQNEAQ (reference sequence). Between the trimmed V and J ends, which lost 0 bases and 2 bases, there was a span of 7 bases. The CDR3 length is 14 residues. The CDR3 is CASSLAGGNYGYTF. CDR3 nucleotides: TGTGCCAGCAGCTTAGCGGGAGGCAACTATGGCTACACCTTC.

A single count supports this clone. CDR3 sequence: CASRYVGCGGETQYF. In DNA form, the CDR3 reads TGTGCAAGTCGCTACGTCGGATGCGGGGGGGAGACCCAGTACTTC. V gene TRBV12-2 combines with J gene TRBJ2-5; TRBD2 reflects the table's D call only, with no check against the DNA. TRBV12-2 represents a pseudogene. The length of the CDR3 is 15 residues.

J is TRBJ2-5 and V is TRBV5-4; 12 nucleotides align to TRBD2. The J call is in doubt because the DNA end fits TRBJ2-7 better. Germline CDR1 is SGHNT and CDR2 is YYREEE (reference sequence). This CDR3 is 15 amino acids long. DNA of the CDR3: TGTGCCAGCAGCCCTCGACTAGCGGGAGTCTACGAGCAGTACTTC. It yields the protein CASSPRLAGVYEQYF.

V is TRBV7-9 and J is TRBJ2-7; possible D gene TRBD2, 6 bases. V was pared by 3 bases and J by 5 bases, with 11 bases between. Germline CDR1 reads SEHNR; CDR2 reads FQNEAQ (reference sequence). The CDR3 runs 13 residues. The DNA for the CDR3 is TGTGCCAGCAGCTTTAATAGCGGCAACGAGCAGTACTTC. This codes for CASSFNSGNEQYF.

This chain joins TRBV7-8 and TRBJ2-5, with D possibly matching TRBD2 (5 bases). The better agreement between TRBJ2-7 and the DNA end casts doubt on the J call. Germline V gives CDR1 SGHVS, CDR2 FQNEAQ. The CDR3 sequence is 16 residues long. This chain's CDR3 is CASSPTRLRGEGEQYF. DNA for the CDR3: TGTGCCAGCAGCCCCACCCGCCTCCGGGGAGAAGGCGAGCAGTACTTC.

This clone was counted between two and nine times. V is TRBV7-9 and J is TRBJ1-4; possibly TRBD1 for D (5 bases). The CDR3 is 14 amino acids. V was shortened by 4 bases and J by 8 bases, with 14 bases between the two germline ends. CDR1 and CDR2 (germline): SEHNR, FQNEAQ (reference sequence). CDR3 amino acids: CASSSPGLPEKLFF. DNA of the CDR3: TGTGCCAGCAGCTCCCCGGGACTCCCCGAAAAACTGTTTTTT.

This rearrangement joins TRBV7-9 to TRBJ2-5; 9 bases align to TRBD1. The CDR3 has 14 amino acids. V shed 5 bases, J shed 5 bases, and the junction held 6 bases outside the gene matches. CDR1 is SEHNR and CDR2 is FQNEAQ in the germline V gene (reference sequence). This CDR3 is CASSVTGGGETQYF. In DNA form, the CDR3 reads TGTGCCAGCAGCGTAACAGGGGGCGGTGAGACCCAGTACTTC.

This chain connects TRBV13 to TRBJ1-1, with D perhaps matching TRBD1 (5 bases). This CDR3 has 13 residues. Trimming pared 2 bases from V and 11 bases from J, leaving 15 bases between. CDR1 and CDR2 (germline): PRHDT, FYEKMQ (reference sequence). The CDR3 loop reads CASSLRGIEYAFF. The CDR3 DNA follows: TGTGCCAGCAGCTTAAGGGGTATTGAGTACGCTTTCTTT.

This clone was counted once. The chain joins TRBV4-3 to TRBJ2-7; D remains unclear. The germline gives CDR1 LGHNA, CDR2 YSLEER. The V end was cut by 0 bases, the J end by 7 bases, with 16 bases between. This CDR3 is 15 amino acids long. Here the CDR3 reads CASSQEAGTLGEQYF. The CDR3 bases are TGCGCCAGCAGCCAAGAGGCAGGAACCCTTGGTGAGCAGTACTTC.

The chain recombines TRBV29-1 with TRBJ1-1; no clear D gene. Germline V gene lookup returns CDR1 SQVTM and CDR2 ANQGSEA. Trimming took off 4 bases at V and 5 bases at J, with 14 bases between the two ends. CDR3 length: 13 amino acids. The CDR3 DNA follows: TGCAGCGTTGTCAGACTTTATGGGACTGAAGCTTTCTTT. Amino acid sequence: CSVVRLYGTEAFF.

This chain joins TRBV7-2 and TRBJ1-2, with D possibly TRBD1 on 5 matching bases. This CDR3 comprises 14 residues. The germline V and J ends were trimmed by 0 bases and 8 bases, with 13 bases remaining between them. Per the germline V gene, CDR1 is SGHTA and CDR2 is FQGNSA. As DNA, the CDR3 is TGTGCCAGCAGCTTAGCGTGGGGGGGGGAAGGCTACACCTTC. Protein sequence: CASSLAWGGEGYTF.

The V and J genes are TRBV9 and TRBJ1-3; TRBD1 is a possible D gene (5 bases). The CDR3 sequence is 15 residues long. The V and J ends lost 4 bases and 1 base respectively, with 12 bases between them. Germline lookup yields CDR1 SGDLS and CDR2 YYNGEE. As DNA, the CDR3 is TGTGCCAGCAGCCCATCAGGGTGGTCTGGAAACACCATATATTTT. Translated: CASSPSGWSGNTIYF.

CDR3 coding DNA: TGTGCCAGCAGCATATGGACTAGCGGTAACACAGATACGCAGTATTTT. It specifies CASSIWTSGNTDTQYF. The chain is built from TRBV9 and TRBJ2-3; 10 bases fit TRBD2. Germline V gene data show CDR1 as SGDLS and CDR2 as YYNGEE. V trimming: 4 bases; J trimming: 2 bases; junction bases outside the gene matches: 7. This CDR3 region has 16 residues.

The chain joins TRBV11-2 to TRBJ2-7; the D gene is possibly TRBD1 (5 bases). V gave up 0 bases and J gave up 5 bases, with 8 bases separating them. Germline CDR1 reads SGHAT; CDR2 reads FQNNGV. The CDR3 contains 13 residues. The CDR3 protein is CASSLDRGDEQYF. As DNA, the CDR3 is TGTGCCAGCAGCTTAGATAGGGGCGACGAGCAGTACTTC. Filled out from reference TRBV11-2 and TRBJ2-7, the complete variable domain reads EAGVAQSPRYKIIEKRQSVAFWCNPISGHATLYWYQQILGQGPKLLIQFQNNGVVDDSQLPKDRFSAERLKGVDSTLKIQPAKLEDSAVYLCASSLDRGDEQYFGPGTRLTVT.

The CDR3 region has the DNA TGTGCCAGCAACCCCGGACAGGATAATCAGCCCCAGCATTTT. Its translation: CASNPGQDNQPQHF. This chain links TRBV6-6 with TRBJ1-5; 7 bases are shared with TRBD1. J lost 4 bases, V lost 7 bases, and 7 bases had no gene match. CDR1 and CDR2 (germline): MNHNY, SVGAGI (reference sequence). The CDR3 spans 14 residues.

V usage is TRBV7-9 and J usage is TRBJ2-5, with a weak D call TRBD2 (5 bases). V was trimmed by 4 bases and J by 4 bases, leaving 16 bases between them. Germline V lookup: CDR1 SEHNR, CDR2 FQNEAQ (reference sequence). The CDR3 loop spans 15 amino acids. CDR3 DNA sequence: TGTGCCAGCAGCTACCCGGGATCTCTTCGAGAGACCCAGTACTTC. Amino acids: CASSYPGSLRETQYF.

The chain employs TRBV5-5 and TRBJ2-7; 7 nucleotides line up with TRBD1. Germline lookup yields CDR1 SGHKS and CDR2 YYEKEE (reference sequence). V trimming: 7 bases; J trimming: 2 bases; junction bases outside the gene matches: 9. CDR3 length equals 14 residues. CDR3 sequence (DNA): TGTGCCAGCTACACCGGGACAGCAACCTACGAGCAGTACTTC. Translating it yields CASYTGTATYEQYF.

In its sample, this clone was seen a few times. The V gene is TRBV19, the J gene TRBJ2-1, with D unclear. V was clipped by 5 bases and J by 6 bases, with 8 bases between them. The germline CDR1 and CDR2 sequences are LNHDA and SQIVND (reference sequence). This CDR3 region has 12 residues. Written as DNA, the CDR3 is TGTGCCAGTAGTGTAGGAGTCAATGAGCAGTTCTTC. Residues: CASSVGVNEQFF.

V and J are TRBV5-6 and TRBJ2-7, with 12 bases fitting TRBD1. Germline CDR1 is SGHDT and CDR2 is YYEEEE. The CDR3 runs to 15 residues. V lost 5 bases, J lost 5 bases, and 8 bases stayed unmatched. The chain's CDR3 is CASRQTGTGGNEQYF. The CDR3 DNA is TGTGCCAGCAGACAAACCGGGACAGGGGGCAACGAGCAGTACTTC.

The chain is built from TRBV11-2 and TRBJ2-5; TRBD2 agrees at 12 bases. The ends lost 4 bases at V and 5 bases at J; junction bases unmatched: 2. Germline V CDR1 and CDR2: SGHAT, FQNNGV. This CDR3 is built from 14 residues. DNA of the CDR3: TGTGCCAGCAGCTCTAGCGGGGGGGCCGAGACCCAGTACTTC. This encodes CASSSSGGAETQYF. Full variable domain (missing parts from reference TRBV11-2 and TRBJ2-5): EAGVAQSPRYKIIEKRQSVAFWCNPISGHATLYWYQQILGQGPKLLIQFQNNGVVDDSQLPKDRFSAERLKGVDSTLKIQPAKLEDSAVYLCASSSSGGAETQYFGPGTRLLVL.

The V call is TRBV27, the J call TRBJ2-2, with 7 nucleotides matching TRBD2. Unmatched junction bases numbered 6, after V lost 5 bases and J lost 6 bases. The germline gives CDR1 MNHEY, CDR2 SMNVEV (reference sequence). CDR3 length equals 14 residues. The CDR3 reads CASSGTSASGELFF. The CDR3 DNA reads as TGTGCCAGCAGTGGTACTAGCGCCTCCGGGGAGCTGTTTTTT.